The source of this TCR beta chain is a study of graft-versus-host responses after intestinal transplantation. As for the study in general: Transplant recipients had multivisceral, liver-intestinal, or isolated intestinal grafts.

This clone has only one observation. As yet, its antigen is unknown. Whole-study findings and limits: An association linked early post-transplant HvG declines with peak circulating GvH clone levels. GvH clones were found in recipient marrow; some appeared first in ileum or blood. When patients had graft-donor T cell macrochimerism, their allografts held high graft-versus-host to host-versus-graft clonal ratios.

Sequencing was performed with immunoSEQ multiplex PCR; in TCRdb, only in-frame clones are kept and a portion is missing. This table holds about 50,000 clones, 70% to 85% found once. Trimming took off 3 bases at V and 9 bases at J, with 14 bases between the two ends. The germline gives CDR1 LNHDA, CDR2 SQIVND (reference sequence). CDR3 length: 13 amino acids. This sequence originates from a human donor who was the organ donor for an intestinal transplant. This chain connects TRBV19 to TRBJ1-2; D gene unclear. The sample was unstimulated CD4+ T cells sorted from spleen or lymph node cells, taken before transplant. The CDR3 DNA reads TGTGCCAGTAGTATGACCCAGCGGGGAAGCTACACCTTC. This translates into CASSMTQRGSYTF.